This TCR beta chain was sequenced during a study of shared clonotypes between healthy human individuals. Study as a whole: Three men and two women, aged 18 to 49, were donors. Notes on the study in general: Only blood underwent sampling, and tissue repertoires likely differ.

The authors loaded about 200 ng DNA, about 30,000 T cell genomes, into sorted-subset replicate PCRs. Produced via immunoSEQ multiplex PCR; TCRdb's table is partial and in-frame only. This sample yields 500,000 or so clones, of which approximately 95% are seen a single time; 0.055% to 0.075% belongs to the top ten. V was trimmed by 3 bases and J by 4 bases, leaving 16 bases between them. The CDR3 sequence is 14 residues long. Germline CDR1 and CDR2: GTSNPN and SVGIG (reference sequence). As regards this clone: Antigen unknown.

The sample comprised naive CD4+ T cells sorted from blood. Subset of the sample: CD45RA+ positively selected. The chain joins TRBV30 to TRBJ2-7; no clear D gene. This sequence originates from a woman in her thirties in good health. In nucleotides, the CDR3 is TGTGCCTGGAGCCTCACCCCAGTGGAGTACGAGCAGTACTTC. Translation: CAWSLTPVEYEQYF.